The rows below give T cell receptor beta chains drawn from one sample of a study of T cell repertoires in cytomegalovirus infection. These TCRs' antigens remain unknown. TCRdb redid the calling of the reads with MiXCR, one entry per CDR3 protein. This table has about 340,000 distinct CDR3 sequences, 25% to 35% appearing once. The specimen was cultured PBMCs, collected from culture after CMV antigen stimulation. The receptors were gathered from a human donor in good health (CMV status not recorded). Some clones in this sample may be carry-over from other donors' samples. CDR3s include the opening cysteine and the closing phenylalanine or tryptophan. The order of the fields is V gene, clone size, D gene, J gene, CDR3 protein, CDR3 DNA. A D gene is named only where the DNA matches it firmly. Expanded clones are given a class, and other clones once, few, many or no size at all.

TRBV12-3/TRBV12-4	-	-	TRBJ1-6	CASSRRRAYNSPLHF	TGTGCCAGCAGTCGTCGACGGGCCTATAATTCACCCCTCCACTTT
TRBV19	few	-	TRBJ1-4	CASSNRPGNEKLFF	TGTGCCAGTAGTAACCGACCCGGTAATGAAAAACTGTTTTTT
TRBV6-1	few	-	TRBJ1-1	CASRLNTEAFF	TGTGCCAGCAGGCTGAACACTGAAGCTTTCTTT
TRBV4-1	-	-	TRBJ1-1	CASNSRPFEGKAEAFF	TGCGCCAGCAACTCCCGACCCTTCGAGGGGAAAGCTGAAGCTTTCTTT
TRBV4-2	few	TRBD2	TRBJ2-7	CASSQDWGGSDEQYF	TGTGCCAGCAGCCAAGATTGGGGCGGGAGTGATGAGCAGTACTTC
TRBV6-1	-	TRBD2	TRBJ2-7	CASSEQLADYEQYF	TGTGCCAGCAGTGAACAGCTAGCGGACTACGAGCAGTACTTC
TRBV11-2	few	-	TRBJ1-2	CASSRDSTGGYTF	TGTGCCAGCAGCCGTGATTCAACGGGTGGCTACACCTTC
TRBV10-3	once	-	TRBJ1-1	CAITASGARNTEAFF	TGTGCCATCACCGCGTCAGGGGCAAGGAACACTGAAGCTTTCTTT
TRBV7-3	few	-	TRBJ2-5	CASGQETQYF	TGTGCCAGCGGTCAAGAGACCCAGTACTTC
TRBV7-9	many	-	TRBJ1-1	CASSEQQKNTEAFF	TGTGCCAGCAGCGAGCAGCAGAAAAACACTGAAGCTTTCTTT
TRBV7-9	many	-	TRBJ1-2	CASSLGTTTNYGYTF	TGTGCCAGCAGCTTAGGGACAACCACTAACTATGGCTACACCTTC
TRBV5-6	many	TRBD1	TRBJ1-6	CASNVRTGRFGSPLHF	TGTGCCAGCAACGTCCGGACAGGGAGGTTCGGATCACCCCTCCACTTT
TRBV24-1	-	-	TRBJ2-1	CATSDFMAGTQGEQFF	TGTGCCACCAGTGATTTCATGGCGGGTACACAGGGAGAGCAGTTCTTC
TRBV7-8	-	-	TRBJ2-1	CASSFMSTGGLPSYNEQFF	TGTGCCAGCAGCTTTATGTCGACCGGTGGGCTTCCCTCCTACAATGAGCAGTTCTTC
TRBV7-3	few	-	TRBJ1-1	CASSLNGGQRFKNTEAFF	TGTGCCAGCAGCTTAAACGGTGGACAGCGCTTTAAGAACACTGAAGCTTTCTTT
TRBV20-1	-	TRBD2	TRBJ2-7	CSALAGGESEQYF	TGCAGTGCCTTAGCGGGAGGGGAGAGCGAGCAGTACTTC
TRBV7-6	-	-	TRBJ1-2	CASSLRHNRPYGYTF	TGTGCCAGCAGCTTACGGCATAACAGACCCTATGGCTACACCTTC
TRBV7-9	few	-	TRBJ2-7	CASSLADNPYEQYF	TGTGCCAGCAGCTTGGCGGATAATCCCTACGAGCAGTACTTC
TRBV7-2	many	-	TRBJ2-2	CASSLGPYTGELFF	TGTGCCAGCAGCTTAGGGCCATACACCGGGGAGCTGTTTTTT
TRBV6-4	-	TRBD1	TRBJ1-5	CASRALDRGRGISNQPQHF	TGTGCCAGCAGAGCCCTCGACAGGGGTCGGGGGATAAGCAATCAGCCCCAGCATTTT
TRBV27	-	TRBD1	TRBJ2-4	CASSRLTGGRNIQYF	TGTGCCAGCAGTAGACTGACAGGGGGCAGAAACATTCAGTACTTC
TRBV11-2	-	-	TRBJ2-7	CASSLDSAYEQYF	TGTGCCAGCAGCTTAGATAGTGCCTACGAGCAGTACTTC
TRBV12-3/TRBV12-4	few	-	TRBJ2-7	CASSLTGRYEQYF	TGTGCCAGCAGTTTAACAGGGAGGTACGAGCAGTACTTC
TRBV7-8	-	-	TRBJ2-7	CASGGTGRYEQYF	TGTGCCAGCGGAGGTACTGGACGCTACGAGCAGTACTTC
TRBV29-1	-	-	TRBJ2-5	CSVDGGGTATRQETQYF	TGCAGCGTTGATGGGGGAGGGACAGCAACCCGGCAAGAGACCCAGTACTTC
TRBV11-2	-	TRBD1	TRBJ1-3	CASSLGGRGPGGNTIYF	TGTGCCAGCAGCTTAGGCGGCAGGGGGCCAGGAGGAAACACCATATATTTT
TRBV7-9	many	-	TRBJ2-3	CASSLEGYTQYF	TGTGCCAGCAGCTTAGAGGGTTATACGCAGTATTTT
TRBV27	few	-	TRBJ1-2	CASSLSRGNYGYTF	TGTGCCAGCAGTTTATCGAGGGGGAACTATGGCTACACCTTC
TRBV19	-	-	TRBJ2-1	CASSISVAGQGDEQFF	TGTGCCAGTAGTATTAGTGTGGCGGGACAAGGTGATGAGCAGTTCTTC
TRBV7-2	-	-	TRBJ2-3	CASSRWSGRPTDTQYF	TGTGCCAGCAGCCGGTGGAGCGGGCGACCCACAGATACGCAGTATTTT
TRBV28	-	-	TRBJ2-5	CASSFSLGDLSSLETQYF	TGTGCCAGCAGTTTTTCTTTGGGGGATCTATCTTCCTTAGAGACCCAGTACTTC
TRBV6-8	-	-	TRBJ1-4	CASSYSYRALNEKLFF	TGTGCCAGCAGTTACTCATACAGGGCCCTCAATGAAAAACTGTTTTTT
TRBV20-1	-	-	TRBJ2-5	CSASEVQETQYF	TGCAGTGCTAGTGAAGTCCAAGAGACCCAGTACTTC
TRBV27	-	TRBD2	TRBJ2-2	CASSSTSGGLYTGELFF	TGTGCCAGCAGTTCGACTAGCGGGGGGCTATACACCGGGGAGCTGTTTTTT
TRBV7-9	few	TRBD1	TRBJ2-3	CASSFERDSDTDTQYF	TGTGCCAGCAGCTTTGAGAGGGACAGTGACACAGATACGCAGTATTTT